The 17 T cell receptor beta chains listed next were all sequenced from one sample in a study of T cells in Graves' hyperthyroidism and ophthalmopathy (dated by TCRdb to between 2019 and 2020). The receptor library was made with multiplex PCR. TCRdb shows the sequencer as Illumina HiSeq 2000. The TCR beta CDR3 regions were amplified from RNA transcripts. The TCR CDR3 was subjected to a first round of RT-PCR using the HTBI primer set and the Qiagen OneStep RT-PCR kit. In-frame beta chains were kept once TCRdb had trimmed the public reads at Q25 with fastp and called clones with MiXCR. Rows are unified per CDR3 protein, each entry keeping the most common DNA and genes. The sample yields about 400,000 distinct CDR3 sequences; about 15% were counted once. The ten largest clones capture 32% of the sample. Sequences were obtained from blood. All receptors derive from a woman aged 30 to 39 with Graves' hyperthyroidism.

The chain links TRBV4-1 to TRBJ2-1, with D unresolved. Trimming left V 5 bases short and J 1 base short, with 18 bases between. The germline V gene encodes CDR1 MGHRA and CDR2 YSYEKL. The CDR3 contains 17 residues. CDR3 loop: CASSKPLGKSSYNEQFF. CDR3 sequence (DNA): TGCGCCAGCAGCAAACCTCTAGGGAAATCTTCCTACAATGAGCAGTTCTTC.

The rearrangement uses TRBV29-1 and TRBJ1-6; D gene unclear. The V gene lost 4 bases and the J gene lost 10 bases, with 14 bases spanning the gap. This CDR3 contains 13 residues. Germline V lookup: CDR1 SQVTM, CDR2 ANQGSEA. In DNA form, the CDR3 reads TGCAGCGTTGCTGTTCAATTGGGGTCACCCCTCCACTTT. It codes for CSVAVQLGSPLHF.

Turning to this clonotype: Possible read error: a much larger clone is one base away. V gene TRBV7-9 combines with J gene TRBJ2-7; perhaps TRBD2 as D (6 bases). The CDR3 is 14 amino acids. CDR1 SEHNR and CDR2 FQNEAQ come from the germline V gene (reference sequence). The DNA of the CDR3 is TGTGCCAGCAGCTTAGAGGGCGGGAACTACGGGCAGTACTTC. This encodes CASSLEGGNYGQYF.

This clonotype was detected many times. The chain employs TRBV28 and TRBJ2-2; the D is unclear. Trimming pared 6 bases from V and 3 bases from J, leaving 2 bases between. Looked up from germline, CDR1 is MDHEN and CDR2 is SYDVKM. The CDR3 totals 11 residues. Written as DNA, the CDR3 is TGTGCCAGCAGAGACACCGGGGAGCTGTTTTTT. It specifies CASRDTGELFF. Filled out from reference TRBV28 and TRBJ2-2, the complete variable domain reads DVKVTQSSRYLVKRTGEKVFLECVQDMDHENMFWYRQDPGLGLRLIYFSYDVKMKEKGDIPEGYSVSREKKERFSLILESASTNQTSMYLCASRDTGELFFGEGSRLTVL.

V and J are TRBV6-1 and TRBJ1-5, with TRBD1 as a possible D gene (5 bases). This CDR3 has 14 residues. Germline CDR1 MNHNS, CDR2 SASEGT. V lost 7 bases to trimming and J lost 7 bases, with 17 bases between them. The CDR3 protein is CASTLGQGSQPQHF. The CDR3 DNA reads as TGTGCCAGCACCCTCGGGCAGGGTAGCCAGCCCCAGCATTTT.

The table lists this clonotype with a few counts. The V and J genes are TRBV6-1 and TRBJ1-1; D is perhaps TRBD1 (6 bases). V lost 7 bases and J 1 base, leaving 13 bases between the germline ends. This CDR3 comprises 14 residues. Germline V lookup: CDR1 MNHNS, CDR2 SASEGT. For the CDR3, the DNA is TGTGCCAGCACCGGACAGCTCCCGAACACTGAAGCTTTCTTT. Translating it yields CASTGQLPNTEAFF.

The V gene is TRBV27, the J gene TRBJ2-4; 10 bases are shared with TRBD1. J lost 6 bases, V lost 7 bases, and 3 bases had no gene match. The CDR3 sequence is 13 residues long. Germline CDR1 is MNHEY and CDR2 is SMNVEV (reference sequence). Written as DNA, the CDR3 is TGTGCCAGCAAGACAGGGGGCAGAAACATTCAGTACTTC. Translating it yields CASKTGGRNIQYF.

This clonotype was seen only a few times. J is TRBJ2-1 and V is TRBV20-1, with 10 bases fitting TRBD2. There are 16 residues in the CDR3. The trim removed 2 bases at V and 4 bases at J, leaving 8 bases unmatched. Germline-derived CDR1 and CDR2 are DFQATT and SNEGSKA (reference sequence). CDR3 nucleotides: TGCAGTGCTAGAAAAAGCGGGAGGGCCCTTTACAATGAGCAGTTCTTC. This gives the protein CSARKSGRALYNEQFF.

A few counts support this clonotype. The chain uses TRBV7-8 and TRBJ1-5; D remains unclear. The germline V gene has CDR1 SGHVS and CDR2 FQNEAQ. This CDR3 spans 15 amino acids. Trimming removed 1 base at V and 3 bases at J, with 10 bases between. The CDR3 nucleotides read TGTGCCAGCAGCTTAGTAGGGCAGACCAATCAGCCCCAGCATTTT. Residues: CASSLVGQTNQPQHF.

The gene calls are TRBV6-1 and TRBJ1-3, with D unclear. The CDR3 covers 16 residues. Trimming stripped 4 bases from V and 4 bases from J, with 17 bases between. Germline CDR1 and CDR2: MNHNS and SASEGT. CDR3 amino acids: CASSARAGVGGNTIYF. The CDR3 DNA reads as TGTGCCAGCAGTGCACGAGCGGGAGTTGGGGGAAACACCATATATTTT.

The genes are TRBV2 and TRBJ2-4; weak D call: TRBD2 (6 bases). CDR3 length equals 14 residues. Trimming took off 6 bases at V and 15 bases at J, with 24 bases between the two ends. Germline CDR1 reads SNHLY; CDR2 reads FYNNEI. CDR3 bases: TGTGCCAGCAGCGGGACTGGGGTTCTCACTCCGAGGTACTTC. Its translation: CASSGTGVLTPRYF. The complete variable domain, with remaining parts taken from reference TRBV2 and TRBJ2-4, reads EPEVTQTPSHQVTQMGQEVILRCVPISNHLYFYWYRQILGQKVEFLVSFYNNEISEKSEIFDDQFSVERPDGSNFTLKIRSTKLEDSAMYFCASSGTGVLTPRYFGAGTRLSVL.

The J gene is TRBJ1-2, the V gene TRBV12-3 or TRBV12-4; 9 nucleotides align to TRBD1. V trimming: 6 bases; J trimming: 5 bases; junction bases outside the gene matches: 7. The CDR3 spans 14 residues. The CDR3 region is CASRAGTGSYGYTF. CDR3 coding DNA: TGTGCCAGCAGAGCCGGGACAGGGTCGTATGGCTACACCTTC.

The table lists this clonotype with many counts. This sequence joins TRBV6-5 and TRBJ2-7; 12 nucleotides agree with TRBD2. Germline V gene data show CDR1 as MNHEY and CDR2 as SVGAGI. The CDR3 spans 15 residues. The junction had 7 bases not matched to a gene; V was cut back by 6 bases and J by 4 bases. CDR3 residues: CASSSGTSGSYEQYF. CDR3 nucleotides: TGTGCCAGCAGCTCTGGGACTAGCGGGTCGTACGAGCAGTACTTC.

This clonotype showed up just a few times. V usage is TRBV20-1 and J usage is TRBJ2-5; tentatively, D is TRBD1 (5 bases). The CDR3 runs to 13 residues. Per germline, CDR1 DFQATT and CDR2 SNEGSKA (reference sequence). CDR3 sequence: CSQTGKGQETQYF. CDR3 DNA sequence: TGCAGCCAAACAGGAAAAGGGCAAGAGACCCAGTACTTC.

Ten or more counts support this clonotype. The chain links TRBV6-1 to TRBJ2-6, with D hard to call. The CDR3 is 14 amino acids. Germline loops: CDR1 MNHNS, CDR2 SASEGT. V gave up 4 bases and J gave up 0 bases, with 4 bases separating them. The CDR3 is CASSAHSGANVLTF. CDR3 DNA: TGTGCCAGCAGTGCCCACTCTGGGGCCAACGTCCTGACTTTC.

The rearrangement joins TRBV7-9 to TRBJ1-4, with a weak D call TRBD1 (5 bases). Between the trimmed V and J ends, which lost 5 bases and 0 bases, there was a span of 7 bases. Germline lookup yields CDR1 SEHNR and CDR2 FQNEAQ (reference sequence). The CDR3 extends over 14 amino acids. The CDR3 bases are TGTGCCAGCAGCCGCAGGGCAACTAATGAAAAACTGTTTTTT. It specifies CASSRRATNEKLFF.

In this sample, this clonotype turned up many times. V gene TRBV12-5 combines with J gene TRBJ2-1, with 9 bases fitting TRBD2. From germline, CDR1 is LGHNT and CDR2 FRNRAP. The CDR3 has 14 residues. V lost 3 bases and J lost 5; bases outside the gene matches: 2. In DNA, the CDR3 is TGTGCTAGTGGTTTAGCGGGGGGAAACAATGAGCAGTTCTTC. It encodes CASGLAGGNNEQFF.